Following are 16 T cell receptor beta chains from one sample sequenced in a study of cytomegalovirus exposure and HLA in healthy donors. PCR employed 60 Vbeta and 13 Jbeta primers. Clones were sequenced by immunoSEQ multiplex PCR, and TCRdb holds only the in-frame ones, with some missing. The data show 100,000 to 150,000 clones, around 82% seen once. Sequencing was done on a sample of PBMCs. These receptors were obtained from a boy between 10 and 17 years old in good health and CMV-seronegative.

This chain connects TRBV5-6 to TRBJ2-7; TRBD2 matches 8 bases. Trimming removed 4 bases from V and 4 bases from J; junction bases left unmatched: 13. CDR3 length: 16 amino acids. The germline V gene encodes CDR1 SGHDT and CDR2 YYEEEE. CDR3 residues: CASSGRAGARRYEQYF. Written as DNA, the CDR3 is TGTGCCAGCAGCGGGAGAGCGGGAGCCAGGAGGTACGAGCAGTACTTC.

J is TRBJ2-2 and V is TRBV2, with 8 bases aligning to TRBD2. The ends lost 8 bases at V and 7 bases at J; junction bases unmatched: 9. From germline, CDR1 is SNHLY and CDR2 FYNNEI. CDR3 length: 14 amino acids. The CDR3 DNA reads TGTGCCAGCGTTACTAGACTAGCGCGCGGGGAGCTGTTTTTT. It is translated as CASVTRLARGELFF.

Only a few counts were recorded for this clone. The rearrangement uses TRBV9 and TRBJ2-5, with a tentative D call TRBD1 (6 bases). The end of the DNA fits TRBJ2-7 better, so the J call may be wrong. The CDR3 has 13 amino acids. CDR1 and CDR2 from the germline V gene are SGDLS and YYNGEE. The CDR3 reads CASSVDAGDEQYF. CDR3 coding DNA: TGTGCCAGCAGCGTAGATGCAGGGGACGAGCAGTACTTC.

The rearrangement links TRBV2 to TRBJ1-3, with D possibly TRBD1 on 6 matching bases. The CDR3 consists of 16 residues. CDR1 SNHLY and CDR2 FYNNEI come from the germline V gene. V was trimmed by 4 bases and J by 0 bases, leaving 13 bases between them. Written as DNA, the CDR3 is TGTGCCAGCAGTGGAGGGGGAGAAGGCTCTGGAAACACCATATATTTT. Its protein is CASSGGGEGSGNTIYF.

This clone occurred once. The chain is built from TRBV27 and TRBJ1-5, with D unclear. Germline V gives CDR1 MNHEY, CDR2 SMNVEV (reference sequence). The CDR3 runs 16 residues. Between the trimmed V and J ends, which lost 3 bases and 5 bases, there was a span of 17 bases. This CDR3 is CASSFMAPGGDQPQHF. The CDR3 DNA is TGTGCCAGCAGTTTTATGGCGCCGGGAGGCGATCAGCCCCAGCATTTT.

The chain employs TRBV4-2 and TRBJ2-3; TRBD2 might be the D (6 bases). Per the germline V gene, CDR1 is LGHNA and CDR2 is YNFKEQ. V was cut by 4 bases and J by 4 bases, with 18 bases left in between. The CDR3 length is 16 residues. CDR3 in DNA: TGTGCCAGCAGCCCCATCATGCGGGGACGCCCAGATACGCAGTATTTT. Translating gives CASSPIMRGRPDTQYF.

The chain carries TRBV4-1 and TRBJ2-5; TRBD2 matches 16 bases. The CDR3 covers 17 residues. Per the germline V gene, CDR1 is MGHRA and CDR2 is YSYEKL. The junction had 2 bases not matched to a gene; V was cut back by 0 bases and J by 4 bases. CDR3 sequence (DNA): TGCGCCAGCAGCCAAGACGGGACTAGCGGGGGGGTAGAGACCCAGTACTTC. Translating it yields CASSQDGTSGGVETQYF.

The rearrangement uses TRBV5-1 and TRBJ1-2; TRBD1 might be the D (5 bases). The germline CDR1 and CDR2 sequences are SGHRS and YFSETQ. The CDR3 covers 14 residues. V was trimmed by 3 bases and J by 1 base, leaving 10 bases between them. The CDR3 protein is CASSSGGGNYGYTF. The CDR3 DNA follows: TGCGCCAGCAGCTCCGGGGGGGGTAACTATGGCTACACCTTC.

This clone showed up just once. This sequence joins TRBV19 and TRBJ2-1; TRBD2 matches 7 bases. CDR1 and CDR2 (germline): LNHDA, SQIVND (reference sequence). V lost 3 bases and J lost 4; bases outside the gene matches: 15. The CDR3 consists of 18 residues. CDR3 coding DNA: TGTGCCAGTAGTATGGCTACCTGGCGGGAGAGTGTATACAATGAGCAGTTCTTC. Translation gives CASSMATWRESVYNEQFF.

The genes are TRBV10-3 and TRBJ2-1, with 8 bases lining up with TRBD1. The CDR3 consists of 12 residues. CDR1 is ENHRY, CDR2 SYGVKD, per germline. Germline trimming cut 6 bases from V and 8 bases from J; bases unmatched to any gene: 3. The CDR3 DNA reads as TGTGCCATCAGAGACAGGGGTGATGAGCAGTTCTTC. It specifies CAIRDRGDEQFF.

This clone was observed once. The chain has TRBV25-1 and TRBJ2-1, with TRBD1 identical over 9 bases. The CDR3 sequence is 16 residues long. Germline CDR1 MGHDK, CDR2 SYGVNS. J was trimmed by 2 bases and V by 4 bases; bases with no gene match: 6. CDR3 residues: CASSAPDRGPYNEQFF. As DNA, the CDR3 is TGTGCCAGCAGTGCCCCGGACAGGGGCCCCTACAATGAGCAGTTCTTC.

The chain joins TRBV5-4 to TRBJ1-2; D is perhaps TRBD1 (6 bases). This CDR3 contains 14 residues. CDR1 and CDR2 (germline): SGHNT, YYREEE (reference sequence). V was clipped by 1 base and J by 1 base, with 8 bases between them. DNA of the CDR3: TGTGCCAGCAGCTTGACAGGGTATAACTATGGCTACACCTTC. It translates to CASSLTGYNYGYTF.

The chain is built from TRBV29-1 and TRBJ2-1; weak D call: TRBD1 (5 bases). Germline values: CDR1 SQVTM, CDR2 ANQGSEA. V was clipped by 4 bases and J by 8 bases, with 12 bases between them. CDR3 length: 12 residues. The CDR3 sequence: CSVGAGPDEQFF. The CDR3 DNA reads as TGCAGCGTTGGGGCAGGGCCCGATGAGCAGTTCTTC.

The chain uses TRBV4-3 and TRBJ2-3; TRBD2 matches at 11 bases. The V and J ends lost 4 bases and 4 bases, in that order; junction bases with no gene match: 7. The CDR3 runs 16 residues. From germline, CDR1 is LGHNA and CDR2 YSLEER. The CDR3 protein is CASSLNLAGGADTQYF. CDR3 sequence (DNA): TGCGCCAGCAGCCTGAATCTAGCGGGGGGAGCAGATACGCAGTATTTT.

The V and J genes are TRBV9 and TRBJ1-4, with D perhaps TRBD1 (6 bases). This CDR3 comprises 15 residues. Between the trimmed V and J ends, which lost 3 bases and 5 bases, there was a span of 14 bases. CDR1 is SGDLS, CDR2 YYNGEE, per germline. The CDR3 here is CASSGAPQGNEKLFF. DNA of the CDR3: TGTGCCAGCAGCGGCGCCCCACAGGGCAATGAAAAACTGTTTTTT.

This clone was counted between two and nine times. The chain combines TRBV6-1 with TRBJ2-5; TRBD1 matches 7 bases. The J segment lost 5 bases and the V segment lost 1 base, leaving 4 bases of the junction unmatched. This CDR3 has 14 residues. Germline CDR1 MNHNS, CDR2 SASEGT. The CDR3 DNA sequence: TGTGCCAGCAGTGAAGGCAAGGGGGCGGAGACCCAGTACTTC. The encoded protein is CASSEGKGAETQYF.